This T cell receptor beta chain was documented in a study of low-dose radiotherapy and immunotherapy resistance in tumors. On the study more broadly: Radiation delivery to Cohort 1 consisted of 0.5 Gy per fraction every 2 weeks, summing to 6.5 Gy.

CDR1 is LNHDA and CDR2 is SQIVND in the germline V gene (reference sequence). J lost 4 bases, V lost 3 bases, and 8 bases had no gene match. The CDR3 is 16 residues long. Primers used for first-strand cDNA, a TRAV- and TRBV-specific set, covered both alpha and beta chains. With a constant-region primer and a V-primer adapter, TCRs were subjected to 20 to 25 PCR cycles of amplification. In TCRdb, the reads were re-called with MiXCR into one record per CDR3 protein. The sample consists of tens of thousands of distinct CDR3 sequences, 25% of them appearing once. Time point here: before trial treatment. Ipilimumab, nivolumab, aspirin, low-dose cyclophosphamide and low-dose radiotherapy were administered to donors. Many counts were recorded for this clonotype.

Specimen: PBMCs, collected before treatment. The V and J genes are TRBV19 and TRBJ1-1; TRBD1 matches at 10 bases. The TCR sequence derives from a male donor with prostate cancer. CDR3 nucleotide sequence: TGTGCCAGTAGTATGGGGACAGGGGCCGCGGGCACTGAAGCTTTCTTT. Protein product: CASSMGTGAAGTEAFF.